This TCR beta chain was obtained from a study of a mutant IDH1 vaccine in newly diagnosed glioma. Study as a whole: The treated population exhibited a male proportion of about 60%, a female proportion of 37.5%, and a mean age of about 39 years.

Concerning this clone: The antigen is undetermined.

Points from the study as a whole: Among patients, approximately 93% showed immune responses induced by the vaccine.

The CDR3 is 14 residues long. V was clipped by 4 bases and J by 4 bases; unmatched bases: 6. The germline CDR1 and CDR2 sequences are SQVTM and ANQGSEA. Time point reported: week 11, during vaccination. A single vaccine dose contained 300 ug of mutant IDH1 20-mer peptide, and topical imiquimod was used with it. The method was immunoSEQ multiplex PCR; TCRdb's version includes in-frame clones alone and lacks a portion of them. The profile covers over 55,000 clones, with about 91% appearing a single time and less than 2% taken by the ten largest. The rearrangement uses TRBV29-1 and TRBJ1-4, with TRBD1 matching 7 bases. The sequenced sample was PBMCs, obtained from a glioma patient whose treatment included an IDH1 peptide vaccine. The receptor was isolated from a man between 35 and 55 years old with glioma. CDR3 nucleotides: TGCAGCGTTGGCTTACAGGGGAATAATGAAAAACTGTTTTTT. Protein sequence: CSVGLQGNNEKLFF.